These 26 T cell receptor beta chains were all obtained from the same sample, sequenced in a study of cytomegalovirus exposure and HLA in healthy donors. The PCR had 60 Vbeta and 13 Jbeta primers. Here immunoSEQ multiplex PCR was the method, and the copy in TCRdb shows in-frame clones only, minus some. This table holds 70,000 or so clones. The specimen sequenced was PBMCs. These receptors were obtained from a female donor in good health and CMV-seropositive.

The chain joins TRBV10-3 to TRBJ1-6; D not resolved. Trimming took off 3 bases at V and 14 bases at J, with 23 bases between the two ends. The CDR3 is 16 amino acids. In germline, CDR1 is ENHRY, CDR2 SYGVKD. For the CDR3, the DNA is TGTGCCATCAGTGACAGCGGCCAGTCGACTTTGTTCACCCTCCACTTT. Translated: CAISDSGQSTLFTLHF.

The J gene is TRBJ2-7, the V gene TRBV2; D gene unclear. The CDR3 spans 13 residues. Germline assignment: CDR1 SNHLY and CDR2 FYNNEI. The ends were cut back, 6 bases at V and 4 bases at J, with 13 bases in the middle. CDR3 protein: CASSALLNYEQYF. The CDR3 DNA reads as TGTGCCAGCAGCGCGCTATTAAATTACGAGCAGTACTTC.

V is TRBV4-3 and J is TRBJ2-7, with D possibly TRBD2 on 6 matching bases. CDR3 length equals 16 residues. In germline, CDR1 is LGHNA, CDR2 YSLEER. Trimming stripped 0 bases from V and 2 bases from J, with 14 bases between. CDR3 sequence (DNA): TGCGCCAGCAGCCAAGAGTATGATAGCGGAGCCTACGAGCAGTACTTC. Its protein is CASSQEYDSGAYEQYF.

V usage is TRBV4-3 and J usage is TRBJ2-6, with D maybe TRBD2 (5 bases). V lost 4 bases and J 0 bases, leaving 13 bases between the germline ends. This CDR3 contains 17 residues. Germline V gene data show CDR1 as LGHNA and CDR2 as YSLEER. The CDR3 coding sequence is TGCGCCAGCAGCCCCTTAGGGAGCACCTCTGGGGCCAACGTCCTGACTTTC. Encoded protein: CASSPLGSTSGANVLTF.

The rearrangement links TRBV30 to TRBJ1-5; TRBD1 might be the D (6 bases). CDR3 size: 14 residues. Germline lookup yields CDR1 GTSNPN and CDR2 SVGIG (reference sequence). Between the trimmed V and J ends, which lost 3 bases and 4 bases, there was a span of 13 bases. In nucleotides, the CDR3 is TGTGCCTGGAGCCCGCGGGGGCGGAATCAGCCCCAGCATTTT. Its translation is CAWSPRGRNQPQHF.

The chain recombines TRBV7-3 with TRBJ1-2, with a possible D match to TRBD1 (5 bases). The ends were cut back, 5 bases at V and 5 bases at J, with 15 bases in the middle. The germline V gene has CDR1 SGHTA and CDR2 FQGTGA. The CDR3 is made up of 14 amino acids. CDR3 DNA sequence: TGTGCCAGCAGCCACGGGGGGTTGGGGTATGGCTACACCTTC. Residues: CASSHGGLGYGYTF. Together with reference TRBV7-3 and TRBJ1-2, the CDR3 gives the full variable domain: GAGVSQTPSNKVTEKGKYVELRCDPISGHTALYWYRQSLGQGPEFLIYFQGTGAADDSGLPNDRFFAVRPEGSVSTLKIQRTERGDSAVYLCASSHGGLGYGYTFGSGTRLTVV.

The genes are TRBV19 and TRBJ2-3; possibly TRBD2 for D (7 bases). Trimming cost V 3 bases and J 2 bases, with 12 bases left between them. Looked up from germline, CDR1 is LNHDA and CDR2 is SQIVND (reference sequence). This CDR3 spans 15 amino acids. The CDR3 sequence is CASSMGGGLTDTQYF. The CDR3 DNA follows: TGTGCCAGTAGTATGGGGGGGGGCCTCACAGATACGCAGTATTTT. The full variable domain, completed using reference TRBV19 and TRBJ2-3, is DGGITQSPKYLFRKEGQNVTLSCEQNLNHDAMYWYRQDPGQGLRLIYYSQIVNDFQKGDIAEGYSVSREKKESFPLTVTSAQKNPTAFYLCASSMGGGLTDTQYFGPGTRLTVL.

CDR3 nucleotides: TGTGCCAGCAGCTTAAACGGAGCCCAACAGGGGGAGACCCAGTACTTC. Protein product: CASSLNGAQQGETQYF. J is TRBJ2-5 and V is TRBV7-9, with 7 positions matching TRBD1. The junction had 11 bases not matched to a gene; V was cut back by 2 bases and J by 5 bases. Looked up from germline, CDR1 is SEHNR and CDR2 is FQNEAQ (reference sequence). The CDR3 length is 16 residues. Together with reference TRBV7-9 and TRBJ2-5, the CDR3 gives the full variable domain: DTGVSQNPRHKITKRGQNVTFRCDPISEHNRLYWYRQTLGQGPEFLTYFQNEAQLEKSRLLSDRFSAERPKGSFSTLEIQRTEQGDSAMYLCASSLNGAQQGETQYFGPGTRLLVL.

The chain links TRBV4-3 to TRBJ1-2; maybe TRBD1 (6 bases). V lost 4 bases and J 4 bases, leaving 16 bases between the germline ends. The CDR3 has 15 amino acids. Germline loops: CDR1 LGHNA, CDR2 YSLEER. CDR3 residues: CASSRDSTGSYGYTF. The CDR3 nucleotides read TGCGCCAGCAGCCGAGATTCGACAGGCTCCTATGGCTACACCTTC.

V and J are TRBV5-6 and TRBJ2-7; tentative D call: TRBD1 (6 bases). The V gene's germline CDR1 is SGHDT and CDR2 YYEEEE. This CDR3 is built from 16 residues. The germline V and J ends were trimmed by 1 base and 2 bases, with 16 bases remaining between them. CDR3 region: CASSLRLGASAYEQYF. The CDR3 DNA follows: TGTGCCAGCAGCTTGCGGCTGGGGGCCAGCGCCTACGAGCAGTACTTC.

The V call is TRBV10-3, the J call TRBJ2-1, with D maybe TRBD2 (5 bases). V was shortened by 2 bases and J by 7 bases, with 12 bases between the two germline ends. The CDR3 covers 14 residues. Germline V gene data show CDR1 as ENHRY and CDR2 as SYGVKD. The CDR3 DNA is TGTGCCATCAGTGAGCCCCTTACTAGGAATGAGCAGTTCTTC. Translating it yields CAISEPLTRNEQFF.

The chain employs TRBV14 and TRBJ2-5; D call uncertain. V was trimmed by 3 bases and J by 5 bases, leaving 4 bases between them. The CDR3 length is 11 residues. The germline gives CDR1 SGHDN, CDR2 FVKESK. CDR3 nucleotides: TGTGCCAGCAGCCAGAGGGAGACCCAGTACTTC. Translation gives CASSQRETQYF.

The rearrangement links TRBV28 to TRBJ2-5, with D perhaps matching TRBD2 (7 bases). The CDR3 is made up of 14 amino acids. Germline CDR1 reads MDHEN; CDR2 reads SYDVKM. V lost 4 bases and J lost 1, with 10 bases in between. CDR3 nucleotides: TGTGCCAGCAGTTGGGGGGGCAGCCAAGAGACCCAGTACTTC. Protein sequence: CASSWGGSQETQYF.

The chain links TRBV30 to TRBJ2-7; D gene uncertain. Germline values: CDR1 GTSNPN, CDR2 SVGIG (reference sequence). V shed 0 bases and J shed 4 bases, with 7 bases lying between them. CDR3 length equals 12 residues. Here the CDR3 reads CAWSVGSYEQYF. As DNA, the CDR3 is TGTGCCTGGAGTGTGGGCTCTTACGAGCAGTACTTC.

Remarks on this clone: Other nucleotide sequences in the sample specify the same CDR3. The chain joins TRBV30 to TRBJ1-1, with TRBD1 matching over 11 bases. This CDR3 has 12 amino acids. The junction had 7 bases not matched to a gene; V was cut back by 5 bases and J by 11 bases. CDR1 GTSNPN and CDR2 SVGIG come from the germline V gene (reference sequence). The CDR3 sequence is CAWGKGTGGAFF. CDR3 sequence (DNA): TGTGCCTGGGGAAAAGGGACAGGGGGGGCTTTCTTT.

The chain recombines TRBV6-5 with TRBJ1-2, with 7 bases identical to TRBD1. V shed 0 bases and J 4 bases; nucleotides not matched to a gene: 5. The CDR3 length is 15 residues. CDR1 and CDR2 from the germline V gene are MNHEY and SVGAGI. CDR3: CASSYSIGTAYGYTF. In DNA form, the CDR3 reads TGTGCCAGCAGTTACTCGATCGGGACAGCCTATGGCTACACCTTC.

In DNA form, the CDR3 reads TGTGCCAGCAGTTACTCGTTATGGCAGGAAGAGACCCAGTACTTC. Residues: CASSYSLWQEETQYF. The chain employs TRBV6-6 and TRBJ2-5, with D unresolved. This CDR3 has 15 amino acids. The germline gives CDR1 MNHNY, CDR2 SVGAGI (reference sequence). V was clipped by 0 bases and J by 3 bases, with 11 bases between them.

The V and J genes are TRBV7-2 and TRBJ2-5, with 16 bases identical to TRBD2. The germline V gene has CDR1 SGHTA and CDR2 FQGNSA. The CDR3 covers 16 residues. The V segment lost 6 bases and the J segment 4 bases; nucleotides outside the gene matches: 5. The CDR3 sequence is CASRPGTSGRGETQYF. CDR3 in DNA: TGTGCCAGCAGGCCTGGGACTAGCGGGAGGGGAGAGACCCAGTACTTC.

V gene TRBV28 combines with J gene TRBJ1-1, with D uncertain. The germline gives CDR1 MDHEN, CDR2 SYDVKM. The V and J ends lost 9 bases and 5 bases respectively, with 28 bases between them. This CDR3 comprises 17 residues. In DNA, the CDR3 is TGTGCCAGTTTTGGGAGGACCTTCTACCAGCTTAGGACTGAAGCTTTCTTT. Protein product: CASFGRTFYQLRTEAFF.

The chain recombines TRBV29-1 with TRBJ1-5; D perhaps matches TRBD1 (5 bases). The V gene's germline CDR1 is SQVTM and CDR2 ANQGSEA. This CDR3 region has 13 residues. Trimming pared 2 bases from V and 6 bases from J, leaving 11 bases between. The CDR3 loop reads CSVESSQGQPQHF. The DNA of the CDR3 is TGCAGCGTTGAAAGCAGCCAGGGTCAGCCCCAGCATTTT.

The chain combines TRBV20-1 with TRBJ2-5, with no clear D. The CDR3 runs 11 residues. Germline-derived CDR1 and CDR2 are DFQATT and SNEGSKA (reference sequence). V shed 5 bases and J shed 0 bases, with 4 bases lying between them. In nucleotides, the CDR3 is TGCAGTGCTCCGGACCAAGAGACCCAGTACTTC. This gives the protein CSAPDQETQYF.

This chain uses TRBV9 with TRBJ2-1; tentatively, D is TRBD2 (6 bases). V was pared by 3 bases and J by 12 bases, with 16 bases between. CDR3 size: 13 residues. CDR1 and CDR2 from the germline V gene are SGDLS and YYNGEE. In DNA, the CDR3 is TGTGCCAGCAGCGAGTGGGAGGAAGCGAGGCAGTTCTTC. This translates into CASSEWEEARQFF.

The V and J genes are TRBV28 and TRBJ1-6; maybe TRBD1 (6 bases). Germline V gene lookup returns CDR1 MDHEN and CDR2 SYDVKM. There are 20 residues in the CDR3. Trimming pared 2 bases from V and 3 bases from J, leaving 23 bases between. The CDR3 DNA reads as TGTGCCAGCAGTTTAGGTAGGGCGAGACTTGTCAGGGGCTATAATTCACCCCTCCACTTT. Translating it yields CASSLGRARLVRGYNSPLHF. Variable domain in full (rest from reference TRBV28 and TRBJ1-6): DVKVTQSSRYLVKRTGEKVFLECVQDMDHENMFWYRQDPGLGLRLIYFSYDVKMKEKGDIPEGYSVSREKKERFSLILESASTNQTSMYLCASSLGRARLVRGYNSPLHFGNGTRLTVT.

The chain combines TRBV11-2 with TRBJ1-2; 8 bases line up with TRBD1. This CDR3 has 15 residues. Germline V lookup: CDR1 SGHAT, CDR2 FQNNGV. J gave up 6 bases and V 2 bases, and 8 bases lay outside the gene matches. The CDR3 loop is CASSLSGPGGDGYTF. In nucleotides, the CDR3 is TGTGCCAGCAGCTTATCTGGTCCAGGGGGCGATGGCTACACCTTC.

The chain has TRBV20-1 and TRBJ2-3; no definite D call. The CDR3 length is 11 residues. Trimming took 5 bases from V and 4 from J, leaving 7 bases between them. CDR1 and CDR2 from the germline V gene are DFQATT and SNEGSKA (reference sequence). CDR3: CSALRADTQYF. The CDR3 nucleotides read TGCAGTGCTCTTCGGGCAGATACGCAGTATTTT.

V gene TRBV11-3 combines with J gene TRBJ2-2; 10 positions match TRBD1. The CDR3 contains 17 residues. After removal of 5 bases from V and 5 bases from J, the junction contained 11 bases not matched to a gene. Germline CDR1 and CDR2: SGHNT and YENEEA. The CDR3 protein is CASSLHRDRGKTGELFF. The CDR3 nucleotides read TGTGCCAGCAGCCTCCACCGGGACAGGGGAAAGACCGGGGAGCTGTTTTTT.